This paragraph covers one T cell receptor (beta chain) sequence. Which antigen it targets is not known. It has no much larger one-base neighbor in the sample; base qualities were not kept. At the junction V is shortened by 3 bases and J by 5 bases; bases outside the gene matches: 6. Reading from cysteine to phenylalanine, the CDR3 counts 14 amino acids. Here the CDR3 DNA is all that survives: 42 bases in frame from base 1. CDR1 and CDR2, looked up from the germline V gene (reference sequence), are SEHNR and FQNEAQ. Separate from the roughly 700-subject first cohort, the validation cohort of over 90 subjects was the group to which the donors belonged. This sample is part of a study of cytomegalovirus exposure and HLA in healthy donors (TCRdb year 2017). As for the study more broadly: According to a later analysis, the 120 or so validation repertoires were produced on the same platform as the 700 or so repertoires of the first cohort. The study was designed to test whether signatures of past pathogen exposure could be identified by cataloging public T cell receptors. The study combined high-throughput TCR immunosequencing, statistical association of individual TCRs with disease status, and machine learning to predict cytomegalovirus infection status. Besides the first cohort of roughly 640 subjects, a separate validation cohort made up of roughly 120 different subjects was used. Broad study findings and their caveats: Most TCR sequences were observed very rarely across donors, whereas some public TCRs were present in many individuals. The study listed 150 to 200 TCR beta chains as associated with cytomegalovirus. Subsequent analysis determined that TCRs grouped into clusters in the first cohort also showed a tendency toward co-occurrence across the 130 or so validation repertoires, and 90% to 95% of cluster scores exceeded 0. In both the original and validation cohorts, the classifier was reported to diagnose cytomegalovirus status with high specificity and sensitivity. According to the authors, the approach could potentially be generalized to other disease states and immunological phenotypes. A few of the identified cytomegalovirus-associated TCR beta chains were confirmed in vitro to be specific for cytomegalovirus antigens. All 120 or so repertoires were used to score co-occurrence in the validation cohort in a later analysis, because that analysis had no HLA typing for the cohort.

Library preparation used the immunoSEQ multiplex PCR assay. Per the original workflow: A statistical classification framework was built to diagnose cytomegalovirus status from the catalog of TCR beta chain sequences. The table was pulled from immuneACCESS by TCRdb, which kept in-frame rearrangements only. Such tables lose some clones; where checked, under half of the loss comes from unresolved V genes, and the rest has no known cause. That table furnishes V, J and clone size, whereas the DNA furnished D and trimming. This sample holds approximately 70,000 clones; around 94% were observed only once. Roughly 0.6% of the sample is taken by the ten largest.

This clonotype was obtained from a woman aged 18-29 years in good health and CMV-seronegative. Sequencing was performed on PBMCs. The chain links TRBV7-9 with TRBJ2-7, with TRBD1 identical over 8 junction bases. The DNA sequence reads TGTGCCAGCAGCTTCCGGGACAGGCCGAACGAGCAGTACTTC. Translated, it reads CASSFRDRPNEQYF.